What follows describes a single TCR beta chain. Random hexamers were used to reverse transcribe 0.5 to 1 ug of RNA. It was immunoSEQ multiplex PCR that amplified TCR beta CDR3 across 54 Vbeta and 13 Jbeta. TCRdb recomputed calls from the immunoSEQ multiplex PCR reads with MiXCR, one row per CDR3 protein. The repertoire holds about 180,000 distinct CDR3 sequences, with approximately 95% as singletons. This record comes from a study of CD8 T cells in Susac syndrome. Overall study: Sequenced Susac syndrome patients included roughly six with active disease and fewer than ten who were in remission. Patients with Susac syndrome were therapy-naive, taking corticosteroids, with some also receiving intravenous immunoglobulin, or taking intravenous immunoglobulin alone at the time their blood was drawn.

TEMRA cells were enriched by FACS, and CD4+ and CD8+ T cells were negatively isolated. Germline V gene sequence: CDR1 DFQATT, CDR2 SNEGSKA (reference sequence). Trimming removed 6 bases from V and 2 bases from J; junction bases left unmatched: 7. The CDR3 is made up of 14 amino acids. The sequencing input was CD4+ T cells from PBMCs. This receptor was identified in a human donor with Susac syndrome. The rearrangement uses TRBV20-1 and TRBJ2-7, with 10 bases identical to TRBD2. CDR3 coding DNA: TGCAGTGCGCACCGGACTAGCGGCCCCTACGAGCAGTACTTC. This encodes CSAHRTSGPYEQYF.